One sample yielded the 13 T cell receptor beta chains listed below, sequenced in a study of blood T cell repertoires in COVID-19. Sequencing was performed with immunoSEQ multiplex PCR; in TCRdb, only in-frame clones are kept and a portion is missing. The table has 150,000 or so clones, roughly four fifths seen once. The sample consisted of peripheral blood. The receptor set was obtained from a man in his 60s with active or convalescent COVID-19.

This sequence joins TRBV20-1 and TRBJ1-2, with a weak D call TRBD1 (6 bases). Deletions cut 4 bases from V and 2 bases from J, with 11 bases between. Per germline, CDR1 DFQATT and CDR2 SNEGSKA (reference sequence). The CDR3 runs to 13 residues. The chain's CDR3 is CSAIDRQNYGYTF. The CDR3 DNA reads as TGCAGTGCTATTGACAGGCAGAACTATGGCTACACCTTC.

In its sample, this clone was seen once. V is TRBV2 and J is TRBJ2-5; 7 nucleotides agree with TRBD2. V dropped 7 bases and J dropped 2; count of bases not matched to a gene: 13. Per germline, CDR1 SNHLY and CDR2 FYNNEI. The CDR3 totals 16 residues. The CDR3 bases are TGTGCCAGCACTCTAAACGGGGCGGGACTACAAGAGACCCAGTACTTC. It translates to CASTLNGAGLQETQYF. Drawing the rest from reference TRBV2 and TRBJ2-5, the complete variable domain is EPEVTQTPSHQVTQMGQEVILRCVPISNHLYFYWYRQILGQKVEFLVSFYNNEISEKSEIFDDQFSVERPDGSNFTLKIRSTKLEDSAMYFCASTLNGAGLQETQYFGPGTRLLVL.

The chain employs TRBV7-9 and TRBJ1-5, with D perhaps TRBD1 (5 bases). This CDR3 contains 14 residues. CDR1 is SEHNR and CDR2 is FQNEAQ in the germline V gene (reference sequence). With 1 base removed from V and 7 bases from J, the gap between germline ends came to 11 bases. DNA for the CDR3: TGTGCCAGCAGCTTAGGCGGGGCGGAGCAGCCCCAGCATTTT. It codes for CASSLGGAEQPQHF. Full variable domain (rest looked up from reference TRBV7-9 and TRBJ1-5): DTGVSQNPRHKITKRGQNVTFRCDPISEHNRLYWYRQTLGQGPEFLTYFQNEAQLEKSRLLSDRFSAERPKGSFSTLEIQRTEQGDSAMYLCASSLGGAEQPQHFGDGTRLSIL.

The rearrangement links TRBV7-9 to TRBJ2-3; weak D call: TRBD1 (6 bases). CDR3 length equals 15 residues. V lost 2 bases to trimming and J lost 3 bases, with 12 bases between them. CDR1 and CDR2 (germline): SEHNR, FQNEAQ (reference sequence). Here the CDR3 reads CASSLSGEQTDTQYF. CDR3 nucleotide sequence: TGTGCCAGCAGCTTATCAGGGGAACAAACAGATACGCAGTATTTT.

The chain has TRBV24-1 and TRBJ2-6; the match to TRBD2 covers 7 bases. Germline lookup yields CDR1 KGHDR and CDR2 SFDVKD. V shed 5 bases and J 1 base; nucleotides not matched to a gene: 7. CDR3 length: 17 amino acids. As DNA, the CDR3 is TGTGCCACCAGTGGTATAGGGAGGGGTTCTGGGGCCAACGTCCTGACTTTC. This translates into CATSGIGRGSGANVLTF.

This clone was recorded only once. The chain recombines TRBV2 with TRBJ2-7; D remains ambiguous. This CDR3 spans 12 amino acids. Germline values: CDR1 SNHLY, CDR2 FYNNEI. V was trimmed by 5 bases and J by 0 bases, leaving 5 bases between them. CDR3 region: CASSLASYEQYF. CDR3 DNA sequence: TGTGCCAGCAGTTTAGCCTCCTACGAGCAGTACTTC.

This clone was counted a few times. V usage is TRBV7-9 and J usage is TRBJ1-2, with 7 bases that match TRBD1. Germline V gene sequence: CDR1 SEHNR, CDR2 FQNEAQ (reference sequence). The V gene end was trimmed by 1 base and the J gene end by 4 bases; junction bases not matched to a gene: 3. The CDR3 consists of 14 residues. The chain's CDR3 is CASSLGDRAYGYTF. CDR3 coding DNA: TGTGCCAGCAGCTTAGGTGACAGGGCCTATGGCTACACCTTC.

This rearrangement joins TRBV2 to TRBJ1-6; D is possibly TRBD1 (6 bases). V lost 3 bases and J lost 10, with 13 bases in between. This CDR3 comprises 14 residues. Germline V gene lookup returns CDR1 SNHLY and CDR2 FYNNEI. Written as DNA, the CDR3 is TGTGCCAGCAGTGATGGGGGGGCTAACTCACCCCTCCACTTT. This sequence encodes CASSDGGANSPLHF.

The CDR3 loop reads CASSRLGRVQETQYF. Written as DNA, the CDR3 is TGTGCCAGCAGCCGGCTGGGGAGGGTTCAAGAGACCCAGTACTTC. The gene calls are TRBV9 and TRBJ2-5; 7 bases map to TRBD2. The CDR3 length is 15 residues. Losses at the gene ends were 4 bases for V and 2 bases for J; bases not matched to a gene: 8. CDR1 SGDLS and CDR2 YYNGEE come from the germline V gene.

This clone was observed once. The genes are TRBV6-5 and TRBJ2-7; a weak D match, TRBD1 (6 bases). Trimming left V 5 bases short and J 1 base short, with 9 bases between. In germline, CDR1 is MNHEY, CDR2 SVGAGI. The CDR3 has 13 residues. The CDR3 region has the DNA TGTGCCAGCAGTCAGACAGGATCCTACGAGCAGTACTTC. As protein: CASSQTGSYEQYF.

The chain recombines TRBV6-6 with TRBJ1-5; TRBD1 aligns across 7 bases. Germline loops: CDR1 MNHNY, CDR2 SVGAGI (reference sequence). The CDR3 contains 16 residues. V trimming: 2 bases; J trimming: 2 bases; junction bases outside the gene matches: 6. In nucleotides, the CDR3 is TGTGCCAGCAGTTACCCTGACAGGGTAGGCAATCAGCCCCAGCATTTT. This translates into CASSYPDRVGNQPQHF.

This clone was detected once. The chain combines TRBV19 with TRBJ1-6; D perhaps matches TRBD1 (5 bases). CDR1 LNHDA and CDR2 SQIVND come from the germline V gene (reference sequence). This CDR3 region has 13 residues. Deletions cut 9 bases from V and 9 bases from J, with 15 bases between. The CDR3 DNA sequence: TGTGCCAGCAATCAGGGCTTTGGTTCACCCCTCCACTTT. It codes for CASNQGFGSPLHF.

The V call is TRBV29-1, the J call TRBJ1-3, with D tentatively TRBD1 (5 bases). CDR3 length: 13 residues. The V end was cut by 5 bases, the J end by 2 bases, with 10 bases between. Germline-derived CDR1 and CDR2 are SQVTM and ANQGSEA. CDR3 nucleotides: TGCAGCGTTCGGGGGAGAGCTGGAAACACCATATATTTT. Its protein is CSVRGRAGNTIYF.